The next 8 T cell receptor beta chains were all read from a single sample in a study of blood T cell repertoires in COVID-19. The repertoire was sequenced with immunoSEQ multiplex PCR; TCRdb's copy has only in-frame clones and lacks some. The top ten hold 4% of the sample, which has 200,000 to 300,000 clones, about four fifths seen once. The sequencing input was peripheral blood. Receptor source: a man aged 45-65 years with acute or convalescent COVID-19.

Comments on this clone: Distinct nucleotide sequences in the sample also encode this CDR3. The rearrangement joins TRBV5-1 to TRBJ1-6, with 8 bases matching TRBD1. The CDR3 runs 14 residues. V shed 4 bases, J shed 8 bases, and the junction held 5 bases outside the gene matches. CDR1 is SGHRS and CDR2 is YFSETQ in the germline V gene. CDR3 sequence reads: CASSPGQGDSPLHF. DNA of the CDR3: TGCGCCAGCAGCCCCGGACAGGGCGATTCACCCCTCCACTTT.

The CDR3 DNA sequence: TGTGCCAGTAGTGCCGGGACAGGGGTCGCTAAGACGGAAAAACTGTTTTTT. It specifies CASSAGTGVAKTEKLFF. The chain has TRBV19 and TRBJ1-4; 10 bases are a match to TRBD1. Germline CDR1 and CDR2: LNHDA and SQIVND (reference sequence). The junction had 14 bases not matched to a gene; V was cut back by 5 bases and J by 8 bases. The CDR3 has 17 residues. The full variable domain, with the rest looked up from reference TRBV19 and TRBJ1-4, is DGGITQSPKYLFRKEGQNVTLSCEQNLNHDAMYWYRQDPGQGLRLIYYSQIVNDFQKGDIAEGYSVSREKKESFPLTVTSAQKNPTAFYLCASSAGTGVAKTEKLFFGSGTQLSVL.

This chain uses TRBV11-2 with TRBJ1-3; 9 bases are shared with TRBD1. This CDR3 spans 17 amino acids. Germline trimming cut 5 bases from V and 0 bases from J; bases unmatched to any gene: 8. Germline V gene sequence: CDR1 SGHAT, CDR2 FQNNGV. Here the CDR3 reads CASSMGQGPFSGNTIYF. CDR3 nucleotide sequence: TGTGCCAGCAGCATGGGACAGGGCCCGTTCTCTGGAAACACCATATATTTT.

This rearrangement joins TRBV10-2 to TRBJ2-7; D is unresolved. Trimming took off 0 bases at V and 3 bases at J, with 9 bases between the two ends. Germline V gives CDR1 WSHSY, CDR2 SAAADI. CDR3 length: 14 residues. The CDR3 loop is CASSESRSHYEQYF. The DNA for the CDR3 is TGCGCCAGCAGTGAGTCGCGGTCCCACTACGAGCAGTACTTC.

Written as DNA, the CDR3 is TGTGCCACCAGCAGAGAGGGGGCAGGGGAAAAACTGTTTTTT. It specifies CATSREGAGEKLFF. This chain connects TRBV15 to TRBJ1-4, with a tentative D call TRBD1 (6 bases). The V and J ends lost 0 bases and 8 bases respectively, with 10 bases between them. CDR3 length: 14 amino acids. Per germline, CDR1 LNHNV and CDR2 YYDKDF (reference sequence).

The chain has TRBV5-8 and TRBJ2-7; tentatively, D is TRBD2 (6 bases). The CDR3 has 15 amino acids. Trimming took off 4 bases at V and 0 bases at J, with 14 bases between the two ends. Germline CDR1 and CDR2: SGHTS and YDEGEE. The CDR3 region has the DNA TGTGCCAGCAGCCTATATAGCGGAAGCTCCTACGAGCAGTACTTC. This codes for CASSLYSGSSYEQYF.

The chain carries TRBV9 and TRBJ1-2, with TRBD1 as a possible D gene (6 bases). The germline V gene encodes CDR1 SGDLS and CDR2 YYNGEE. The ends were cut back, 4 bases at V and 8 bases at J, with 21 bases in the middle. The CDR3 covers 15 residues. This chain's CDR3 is CASSPWDNSGRGYTF. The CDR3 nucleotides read TGTGCCAGCAGCCCCTGGGACAACTCCGGGAGGGGCTACACCTTC. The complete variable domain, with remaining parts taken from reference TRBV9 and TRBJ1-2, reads DSGVTQTPKHLITATGQRVTLRCSPRSGDLSVYWYQQSLDQGLQFLIQYYNGEERAKGNILERFSAQQFPDLHSELNLSSLELGDSALYFCASSPWDNSGRGYTFGSGTRLTVV.

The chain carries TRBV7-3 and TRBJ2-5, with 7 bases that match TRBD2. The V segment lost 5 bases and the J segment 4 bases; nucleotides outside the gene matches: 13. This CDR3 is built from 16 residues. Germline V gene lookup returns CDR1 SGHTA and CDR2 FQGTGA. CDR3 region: CASSPLGRAGRETQYF. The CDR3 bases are TGTGCCAGCAGCCCCCTGGGGCGAGCGGGGCGAGAGACCCAGTACTTC.